The 15 T cell receptor beta chains below come from one sample, sequenced in a study of T cells in Graves' hyperthyroidism and ophthalmopathy. From RNA transcripts, TCR beta CDR3 regions were amplified. HTBI primers drove first-round RT-PCR of the TCR CDR3. TCRdb fed the multiplex PCR reads into MiXCR, producing one record per CDR3 protein. The repertoire includes under 600,000 distinct CDR3 sequences, about a sixth of them detected once, and roughly 3.3% sits in the top ten. Sequencing was carried out using blood. These receptors all come from a woman in her forties with Graves' ophthalmopathy.

This clonotype was seen at least ten times. This chain connects TRBV12-5 to TRBJ2-3, with D possibly matching TRBD1 (6 bases). This CDR3 spans 19 amino acids. Germline values: CDR1 LGHNT, CDR2 FRNRAP. Trimming pared 2 bases from V and 2 bases from J, leaving 23 bases between. As DNA, the CDR3 is TGTGCTAGTGGTTTGCCACGGAAATACAGGGATTGGGACACAGATACGCAGTATTTT. It encodes CASGLPRKYRDWDTDTQYF.

This clonotype has at least ten counts. The genes are TRBV5-1 and TRBJ1-1; D not resolved. V lost 1 base and J 3 bases, leaving 10 bases between the germline ends. The CDR3 length is 14 residues. Germline values: CDR1 SGHRS, CDR2 YFSETQ. CDR3 amino acids: CASSLSGVDTEAFF. DNA of the CDR3: TGCGCCAGCAGCTTGAGTGGGGTAGACACTGAAGCTTTCTTT.

This rearrangement joins TRBV11-2 to TRBJ1-4; tentatively, D is TRBD1 (5 bases). The CDR3 loop spans 14 amino acids. Germline V CDR1 and CDR2: SGHAT, FQNNGV. V lost 0 bases to trimming and J lost 8 bases, with 10 bases between them. The CDR3 region is CASSLEGTPEKLFF. The CDR3 DNA follows: TGTGCCAGCAGCTTAGAGGGGACCCCGGAAAAACTGTTTTTT.

This clonotype showed up many times. This sequence joins TRBV7-2 and TRBJ2-5, with 9 bases lining up with TRBD2. CDR1 SGHTA and CDR2 FQGNSA come from the germline V gene. V gave up 5 bases and J gave up 5 bases; unmatched junction bases: 21. There are 19 residues in the CDR3. The CDR3 loop reads CASSPKAPLLGRGGETQYF. As DNA, the CDR3 is TGTGCCAGCAGCCCTAAGGCCCCGCTCTTGGGGCGGGGGGGGGAGACCCAGTACTTC.

This clonotype was seen only a few times. This chain links TRBV7-9 with TRBJ2-2; 9 nucleotides agree with TRBD1. CDR1 SEHNR and CDR2 FQNEAQ come from the germline V gene (reference sequence). This CDR3 is built from 16 residues. J lost 3 bases, V lost 5 bases, and 7 bases had no gene match. The CDR3 spells CASSPAGTGYTGELFF. The DNA for the CDR3 is TGTGCCAGCAGCCCAGCCGGGACAGGGTACACCGGGGAGCTGTTTTTT.

The chain uses TRBV12-3 or TRBV12-4 and TRBJ2-7, with 7 positions matching TRBD1. The CDR3 loop spans 15 amino acids. V lost 6 bases and J lost 6; bases outside the gene matches: 14. The CDR3 loop is CASRATGQGLFEQYF. The CDR3 DNA reads as TGTGCCAGCAGGGCGACAGGGCAGGGCTTGTTCGAGCAGTACTTC.

Worth noting for this clonotype: A much larger clone lies one base from this, so it may be a read error. CDR3 sequence (DNA): TGTGCCAGCAGTGTGGGAGGGGACAATGAGCAGTTCTTC. This gives the protein CASSVGGDNEQFF. The chain is built from TRBV2 and TRBJ2-1; TRBD2 aligns across 7 bases. The germline gives CDR1 SNHLY, CDR2 FYNNEI. This CDR3 is built from 13 residues. Trimming removed 4 bases from V and 5 bases from J; junction bases left unmatched: 2.

This clonotype occurred many times. V is TRBV11-2 and J is TRBJ1-1, with D unresolved. In germline, CDR1 is SGHAT, CDR2 FQNNGV. V was trimmed by 4 bases and J by 5 bases, leaving 11 bases between them. The length of the CDR3 is 13 residues. The CDR3 DNA reads as TGTGCCAGCAGCTCTTTGGGTGATACTGAAGCTTTCTTT. Translated, it gives CASSSLGDTEAFF.

A few counts support this clonotype. This chain connects TRBV2 to TRBJ2-2; 8 bases match TRBD1. Trimming removed 6 bases from V and 7 bases from J; junction bases left unmatched: 13. CDR1 SNHLY and CDR2 FYNNEI come from the germline V gene. This CDR3 spans 16 amino acids. Here the CDR3 DNA reads TGTGCCAGCAGGGCTGACAGGGGCTCGCTCGACGGGGAGCTGTTTTTT. Protein: CASRADRGSLDGELFF.

Many counts were recorded for this clonotype. The V call is TRBV28, the J call TRBJ2-3; 8 bases agree with TRBD1. The germline V gene has CDR1 MDHEN and CDR2 SYDVKM. The V segment lost 7 bases and the J segment 6 bases; nucleotides outside the gene matches: 6. The CDR3 covers 13 residues. CDR3: CASNQGAIDTQYF. CDR3 bases: TGTGCCAGCAACCAGGGGGCAATTGATACGCAGTATTTT.

In this sample, this clonotype turned up many times. V gene TRBV20-1 combines with J gene TRBJ2-3; D tentatively fits TRBD1 or TRBD2 (6 bases each). The V gene's germline CDR1 is DFQATT and CDR2 SNEGSKA (reference sequence). There are 14 residues in the CDR3. Trimming left V 0 bases short and J 6 bases short, with 13 bases between. Here the CDR3 reads CSARDRGTWDTQYF. CDR3 sequence (DNA): TGCAGTGCTAGAGATCGGGGGACATGGGATACGCAGTATTTT.

This clonotype was counted a few times. This chain joins TRBV7-9 and TRBJ1-5; no clear D gene. Germline assignment: CDR1 SEHNR and CDR2 FQNEAQ (reference sequence). V lost 3 bases and J lost 6, with 12 bases in between. The CDR3 is made up of 14 amino acids. The DNA for the CDR3 is TGTGCCAGCAGCTTGGATTCGGTAGCTCAGCCCCAGCATTTT. Protein product: CASSLDSVAQPQHF.

This clonotype was counted a few times. The rearrangement uses TRBV11-2 and TRBJ2-4, with 7 nucleotides matching TRBD1. The junction had 6 bases not matched to a gene; V was cut back by 4 bases and J by 6 bases. Germline V gene data show CDR1 as SGHAT and CDR2 as FQNNGV. This CDR3 is built from 14 residues. CDR3 in amino acids: CASSSWTGRNIQYF. The CDR3 DNA is TGTGCCAGCAGCTCTTGGACAGGCAGAAACATTCAGTACTTC.

V and J are TRBV9 and TRBJ2-1; D unclear. Germline CDR1 and CDR2: SGDLS and YYNGEE. Trimming took off 5 bases at V and 2 bases at J, with 8 bases between the two ends. This CDR3 spans 13 amino acids. The CDR3 region is CASSYGTYNEQFF. The CDR3 nucleotides read TGTGCCAGCAGTTACGGAACCTACAATGAGCAGTTCTTC.

CDR3 nucleotides: TGTGCCAGCAGTCCTACCTCTAACGGGCTGTCCTACGAGCAGTACTTC. Translating it yields CASSPTSNGLSYEQYF. V usage is TRBV27 and J usage is TRBJ2-7; no reliable D call. V shed 5 bases and J shed 1 base, with 18 bases lying between them. From germline, CDR1 is MNHEY and CDR2 SMNVEV (reference sequence). This CDR3 is 16 amino acids long.